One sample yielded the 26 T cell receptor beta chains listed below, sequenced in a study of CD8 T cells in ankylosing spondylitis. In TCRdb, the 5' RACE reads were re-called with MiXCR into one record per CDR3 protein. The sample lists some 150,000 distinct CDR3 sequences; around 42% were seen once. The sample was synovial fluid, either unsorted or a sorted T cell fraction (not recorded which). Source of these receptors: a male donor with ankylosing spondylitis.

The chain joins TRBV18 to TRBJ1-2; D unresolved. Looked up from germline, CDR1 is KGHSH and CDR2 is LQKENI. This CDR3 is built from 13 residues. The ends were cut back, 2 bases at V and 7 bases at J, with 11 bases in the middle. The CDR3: CASSPGGGPGYTF. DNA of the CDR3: TGTGCCAGCTCACCAGGTGGAGGGCCTGGCTACACCTTC.

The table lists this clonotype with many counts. CDR3 in amino acids: CASGDGEQFF. As DNA, the CDR3 is TGTGCCAGCGGGGACGGGGAACAGTTCTTC. The V gene is TRBV7-8, the J gene TRBJ2-1, with D possibly being TRBD1 or TRBD2 (5 bases each). Trimming shortened V by 8 bases and J by 13 bases, and 12 bases separated the two germline ends. The CDR3 sequence is 10 residues long. From germline, CDR1 is SGHVS and CDR2 FQNEAQ.

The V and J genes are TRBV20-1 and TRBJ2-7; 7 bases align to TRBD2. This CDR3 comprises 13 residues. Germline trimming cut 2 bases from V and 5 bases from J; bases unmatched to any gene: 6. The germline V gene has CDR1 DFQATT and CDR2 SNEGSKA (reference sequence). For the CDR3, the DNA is TGCAGTGCTAGACTAGCGGACCTGAACGAGCAGTACTTC. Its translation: CSARLADLNEQYF.

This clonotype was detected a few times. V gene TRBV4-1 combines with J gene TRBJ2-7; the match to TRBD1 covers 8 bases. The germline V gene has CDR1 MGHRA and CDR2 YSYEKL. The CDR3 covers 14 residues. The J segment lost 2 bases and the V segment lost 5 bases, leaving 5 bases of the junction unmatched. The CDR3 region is CASSYGQGPYEQYF. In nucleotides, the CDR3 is TGCGCCAGCAGCTATGGACAGGGCCCCTACGAGCAGTACTTC.

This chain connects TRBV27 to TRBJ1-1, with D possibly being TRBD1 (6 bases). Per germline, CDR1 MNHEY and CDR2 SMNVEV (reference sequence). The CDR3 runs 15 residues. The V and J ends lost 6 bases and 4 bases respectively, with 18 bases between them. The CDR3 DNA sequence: TGTGCCAGCAGCCGGGGGGGTGGGGGCTCCACTGAAGCTTTCTTT. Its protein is CASSRGGGGSTEAFF.

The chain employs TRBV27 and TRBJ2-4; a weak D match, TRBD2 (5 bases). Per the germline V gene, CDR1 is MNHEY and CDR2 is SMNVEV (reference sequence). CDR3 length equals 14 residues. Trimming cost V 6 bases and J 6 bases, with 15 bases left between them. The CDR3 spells CASRGPSFRNIQYF. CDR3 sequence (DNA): TGTGCCAGCAGGGGCCCTAGCTTCAGAAACATTCAGTACTTC.

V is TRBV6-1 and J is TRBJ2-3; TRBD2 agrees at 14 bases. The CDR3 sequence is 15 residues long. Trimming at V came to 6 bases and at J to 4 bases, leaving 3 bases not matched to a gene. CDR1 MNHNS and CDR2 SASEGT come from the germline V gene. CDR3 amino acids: CASSPTSGGADTQYF. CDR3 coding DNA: TGTGCCAGCAGCCCGACTAGCGGGGGGGCAGATACGCAGTATTTT.

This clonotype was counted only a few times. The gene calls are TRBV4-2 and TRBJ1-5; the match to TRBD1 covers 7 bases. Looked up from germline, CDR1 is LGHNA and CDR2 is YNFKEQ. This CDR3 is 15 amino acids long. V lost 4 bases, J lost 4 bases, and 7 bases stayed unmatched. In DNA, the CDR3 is TGTGCCAGCAGCCCTCAGGAGGGGGCGAATCAGCCCCAGCATTTT. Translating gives CASSPQEGANQPQHF.

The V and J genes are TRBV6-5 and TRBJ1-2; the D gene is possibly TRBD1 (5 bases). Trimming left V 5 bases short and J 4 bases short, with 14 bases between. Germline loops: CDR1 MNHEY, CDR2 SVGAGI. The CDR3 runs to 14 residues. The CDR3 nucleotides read TGTGCCAGCAGTACTGGGGGGGGTCCCTATGGCTACACCTTC. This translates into CASSTGGGPYGYTF.

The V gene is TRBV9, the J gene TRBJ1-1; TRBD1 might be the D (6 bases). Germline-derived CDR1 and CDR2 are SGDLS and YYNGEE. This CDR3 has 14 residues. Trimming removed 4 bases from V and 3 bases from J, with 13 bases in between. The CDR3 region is CASSPWGGHTEAFF. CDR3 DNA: TGTGCCAGCAGCCCCTGGGGGGGGCACACTGAAGCTTTCTTT.

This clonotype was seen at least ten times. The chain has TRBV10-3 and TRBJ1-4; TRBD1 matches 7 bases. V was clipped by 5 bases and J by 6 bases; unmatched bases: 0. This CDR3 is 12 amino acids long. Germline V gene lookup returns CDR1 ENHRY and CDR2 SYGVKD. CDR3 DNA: TGTGCCATCAGTACAGGGGATGAAAAACTGTTTTTT. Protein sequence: CAISTGDEKLFF.

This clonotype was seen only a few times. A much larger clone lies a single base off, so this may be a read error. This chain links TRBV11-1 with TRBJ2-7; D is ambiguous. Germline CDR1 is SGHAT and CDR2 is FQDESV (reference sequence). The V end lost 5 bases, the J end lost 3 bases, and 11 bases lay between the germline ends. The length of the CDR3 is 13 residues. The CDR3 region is CASSPDPLYEQYF. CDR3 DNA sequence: TGTGCCAGCAGCCCGGACCCCCTCTACGAGCAGTACTTC. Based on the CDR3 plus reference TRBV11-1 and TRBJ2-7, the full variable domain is EAEVAQSPRYKITEKSQAVAFWCDPISGHATLYWYRQILGQGPELLVQFQDESVVDDSQLPKDRFSAERLKGVDSTLKIQPAELGDSAMYLCASSPDPLYEQYFGPGTRLTVT.

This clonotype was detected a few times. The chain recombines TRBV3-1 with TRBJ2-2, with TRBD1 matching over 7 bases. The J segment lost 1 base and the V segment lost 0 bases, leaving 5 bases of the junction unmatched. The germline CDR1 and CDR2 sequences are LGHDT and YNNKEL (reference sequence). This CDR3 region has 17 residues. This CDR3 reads CASSQESDRVNTGELFF. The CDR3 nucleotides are TGTGCCAGCAGCCAAGAATCCGACAGGGTGAACACCGGGGAGCTGTTTTTT.

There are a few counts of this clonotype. The CDR3 sequence is CASSRIRTGGGNTEAFF. In nucleotides, the CDR3 is TGTGCCAGCAGCCGTATAAGGACAGGGGGCGGAAACACTGAAGCTTTCTTT. The chain has TRBV7-6 and TRBJ1-1; 11 nucleotides align to TRBD1. This CDR3 is 17 amino acids long. J was trimmed by 2 bases and V by 5 bases; bases with no gene match: 10. In germline, CDR1 is SGHVS, CDR2 FNYEAQ.

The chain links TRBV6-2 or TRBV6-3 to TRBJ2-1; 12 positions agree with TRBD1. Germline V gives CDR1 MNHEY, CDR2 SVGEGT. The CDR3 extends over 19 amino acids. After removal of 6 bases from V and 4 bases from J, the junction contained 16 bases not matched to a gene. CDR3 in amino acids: CASRGTGGQSGFLYNEQFF. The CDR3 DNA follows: TGTGCCAGCAGGGGGACAGGGGGCCAAAGTGGGTTTTTATACAATGAGCAGTTCTTC.

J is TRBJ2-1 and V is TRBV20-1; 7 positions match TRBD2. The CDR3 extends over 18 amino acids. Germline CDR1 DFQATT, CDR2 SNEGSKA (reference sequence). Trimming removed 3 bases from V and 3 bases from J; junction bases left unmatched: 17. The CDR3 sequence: CSAREGSKGGVGYNEQFF. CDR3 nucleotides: TGCAGTGCTAGGGAGGGGAGCAAGGGAGGGGTAGGCTACAATGAGCAGTTCTTC.

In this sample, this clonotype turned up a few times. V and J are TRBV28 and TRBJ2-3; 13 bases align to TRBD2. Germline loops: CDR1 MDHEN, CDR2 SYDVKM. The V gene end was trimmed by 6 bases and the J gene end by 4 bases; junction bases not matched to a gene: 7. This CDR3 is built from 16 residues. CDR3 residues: CASSRGLAGEADTQYF. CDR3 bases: TGTGCCAGCAGCCGCGGACTAGCGGGAGAGGCAGATACGCAGTATTTT.

CDR3 loop: CAWSIAGRKPYGYTF. CDR3 DNA sequence: TGTGCCTGGAGTATTGCCGGACGAAAACCCTATGGCTACACCTTC. This chain connects TRBV30 to TRBJ1-2, with D unclear. The V gene's germline CDR1 is GTSNPN and CDR2 SVGIG (reference sequence). V was clipped by 2 bases and J by 4 bases, with 17 bases between them. CDR3 size: 15 residues.

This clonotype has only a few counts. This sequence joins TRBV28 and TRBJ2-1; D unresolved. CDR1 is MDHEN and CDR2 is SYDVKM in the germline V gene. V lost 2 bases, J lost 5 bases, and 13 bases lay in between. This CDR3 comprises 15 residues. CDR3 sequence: CASSLRRNWNNEQFF. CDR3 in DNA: TGTGCCAGCAGTTTAAGGCGGAATTGGAACAATGAGCAGTTCTTC.

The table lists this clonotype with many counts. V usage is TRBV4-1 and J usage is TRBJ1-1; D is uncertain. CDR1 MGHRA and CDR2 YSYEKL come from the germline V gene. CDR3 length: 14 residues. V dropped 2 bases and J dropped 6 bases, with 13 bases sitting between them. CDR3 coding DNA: TGCGCCAGCAGCCAATACCTCGGATCCCCTGAAGCTTTCTTT. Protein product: CASSQYLGSPEAFF.

CDR3 nucleotides: TGTGCCAGCAGTAGCCGCCGAAGGGACAGGGGGTCCTACGAGCAGTACTTC. The encoded protein is CASSSRRRDRGSYEQYF. This sequence joins TRBV12-3 or TRBV12-4 and TRBJ2-7; TRBD1 aligns across 11 bases. Trimming removed 5 bases from V and 1 base from J; junction bases left unmatched: 10. The CDR3 runs to 17 residues.

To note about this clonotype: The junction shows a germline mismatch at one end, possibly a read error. The CDR3 region is CASSHPFLTGNIYSEQFF. The DNA for the CDR3 is TGTGCCAGCAGCCACCCCTTCTTAACAGGGAACATTTACAGTGAGCAGTTCTTC. This sequence joins TRBV4-2 and TRBJ2-1; possible D gene TRBD1, 6 bases. CDR3 length: 18 amino acids. Looked up from germline, CDR1 is LGHNA and CDR2 is YNFKEQ.

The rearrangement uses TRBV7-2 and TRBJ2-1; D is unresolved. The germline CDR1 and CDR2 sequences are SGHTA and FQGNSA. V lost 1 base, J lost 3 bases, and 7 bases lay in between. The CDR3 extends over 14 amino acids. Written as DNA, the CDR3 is TGTGCCAGCAGCTTAGATGTCTACTACAATGAGCAGTTCTTC. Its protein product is CASSLDVYYNEQFF. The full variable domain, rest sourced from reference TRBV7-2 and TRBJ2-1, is GAGVSQSPSNKVTEKGKDVELRCDPISGHTALYWYRQSLGQGLEFLIYFQGNSAPDKSGLPSDRFSAERTGGSVSTLTIQRTQQEDSAVYLCASSLDVYYNEQFFGPGTRLTVL.

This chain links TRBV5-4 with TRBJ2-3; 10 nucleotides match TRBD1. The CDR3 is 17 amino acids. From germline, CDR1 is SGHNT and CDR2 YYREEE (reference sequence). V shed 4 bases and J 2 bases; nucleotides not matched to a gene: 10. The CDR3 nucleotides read TGTGCCAGCAGCGGATGGGACAGGGGCTACGACACAGATACGCAGTATTTT. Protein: CASSGWDRGYDTDTQYF.

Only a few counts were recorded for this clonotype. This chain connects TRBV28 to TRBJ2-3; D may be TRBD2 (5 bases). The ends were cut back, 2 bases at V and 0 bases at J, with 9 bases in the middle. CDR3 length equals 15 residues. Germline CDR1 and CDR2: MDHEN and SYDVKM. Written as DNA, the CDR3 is TGTGCCAGCAGTTTAGGCGCGGGTAGCACAGATACGCAGTATTTT. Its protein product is CASSLGAGSTDTQYF. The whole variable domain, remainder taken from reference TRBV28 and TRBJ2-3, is DVKVTQSSRYLVKRTGEKVFLECVQDMDHENMFWYRQDPGLGLRLIYFSYDVKMKEKGDIPEGYSVSREKKERFSLILESASTNQTSMYLCASSLGAGSTDTQYFGPGTRLTVL.

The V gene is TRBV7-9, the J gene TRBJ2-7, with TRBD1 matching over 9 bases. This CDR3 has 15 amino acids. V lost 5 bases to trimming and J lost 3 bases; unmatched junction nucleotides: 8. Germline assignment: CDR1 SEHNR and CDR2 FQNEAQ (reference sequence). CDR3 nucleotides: TGTGCCAGCAGCCCACCCGGGACAGGGATCTACGAGCAGTACTTC. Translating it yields CASSPPGTGIYEQYF.